The TCR beta chain under discussion was sequenced for a study of blood T cell repertoires in COVID-19. Looking at the study overall: PBMCs, B-cell-depleted T cells, or T cells were the source of the cDNA or gDNA that made up the material.

Methods used by the authors: Amplifying reference gene primers gave estimates of nucleated cell counts. The table came from immunoSEQ multiplex PCR; TCRdb's copy has only in-frame clones and leaves some out. The DNA was the basis for D and trimming; V, J and clone size are from that table. Of 240,000 or so clones listed, 87% are singletons. Trimming removed 0 bases from V and 2 bases from J, with 8 bases in between. This CDR3 is 15 amino acids long. Looked up from germline, CDR1 is SGHRS and CDR2 is YFSETQ. This sequence joins TRBV5-1 and TRBJ2-2; D gene uncertain. Source material: peripheral blood. The TCR sequence derives from a man aged 60-69 years who had recovered from COVID-19. CDR3 coding DNA: TGCGCCAGCAGCTTGGATCTAGGAAACACCGGGGAGCTGTTTTTT. It specifies CASSLDLGNTGELFF.